This T cell receptor beta chain was documented in a study of cytomegalovirus exposure and HLA in healthy donors. With regard to this clone: Antigen unknown.

V lost 5 bases, J lost 4 bases, and 19 bases lay in between. There are 16 residues in the CDR3. Looked up from germline, CDR1 is SGHTA and CDR2 is FQGNSA. Study conclusions and caveats: Accurate prediction of HLA-A and HLA-B alleles (for most subjects) was reportedly achieved from TCR beta sequences. Owing to their indistinguishability, certain V segments, notably TRBV6-2 and TRBV6-3, were excluded.

A multiplex PCR was run with 60 Vbeta primers and 13 Jbeta primers. Sequencing was performed with immunoSEQ multiplex PCR; in TCRdb, only in-frame clones are kept and a portion is missing. Among roughly 100,000 clones listed, approximately 14% were seen once. This TCR was sampled from a female donor in good health and CMV-seronegative. The chain links TRBV7-2 to TRBJ2-3, with D maybe TRBD1 (6 bases). The material sequenced was PBMCs. CDR3 protein: CASSILGRGTSDTQYF. Written as DNA, the CDR3 is TGTGCCAGCAGCATTCTAGGCAGGGGAACCTCAGATACGCAGTATTTT.